Listed here are 2 T cell receptor beta chains from one sample, sequenced in a study of blood T cell repertoires in COVID-19. Sequenced by immunoSEQ multiplex PCR; TCRdb stores in-frame clones only, minus some. The repertoire holds a few hundred thousand clones, with 86% as singletons. Sequencing used peripheral blood. These TCRs come from a man aged 55 to 69 with acute or convalescent COVID-19.

The V call is TRBV9, the J call TRBJ2-3, with TRBD2 identical over 8 bases. This CDR3 is built from 17 residues. Germline-derived CDR1 and CDR2 are SGDLS and YYNGEE. V was pared by 2 bases and J by 5 bases, with 13 bases of the junction left unmatched. For the CDR3, the DNA is TGTGCCAGCAGCGTCCAACCTTCGGGGGGGGAAATAGATACGCAGTATTTT. Its protein product is CASSVQPSGGEIDTQYF. Full variable domain (missing parts from reference TRBV9 and TRBJ2-3): DSGVTQTPKHLITATGQRVTLRCSPRSGDLSVYWYQQSLDQGLQFLIQYYNGEERAKGNILERFSAQQFPDLHSELNLSSLELGDSALYFCASSVQPSGGEIDTQYFGPGTRLTVL.

The CDR3 here is CASSLSGGPSSYEQYF. CDR3 in DNA: TGTGCCAGCAGTTTAAGCGGCGGGCCTAGCTCCTACGAGCAGTACTTC. This chain joins TRBV27 and TRBJ2-7; a possible D gene is TRBD2 (5 bases). The CDR3 runs 16 residues. Germline loops: CDR1 MNHEY, CDR2 SMNVEV (reference sequence). V was clipped by 2 bases and J by 0 bases, with 14 bases between them.